One sample yielded the 20 T cell receptor beta chains listed below, sequenced in a study of OX40 agonist ivuxolimab in advanced cancers. Repertoires were generated with immunoSEQ multiplex PCR, while TCRdb's copy carries only in-frame clones and drops some. The table records under 70,000 clones, around 84% of them present only once. Sequenced here: CD4+ or CD8+ T cells sorted from blood, sampled in a trial of the OX40 agonist ivuxolimab. The receptors shown here come from an adult with an advanced solid tumor such as melanoma, head and neck, liver or kidney cancer.

The chain uses TRBV6-6 and TRBJ1-1; D not resolved. The CDR3 length is 14 residues. V lost 0 bases and J lost 2, with 7 bases in between. Per the germline V gene, CDR1 is MNHNY and CDR2 is SVGAGI (reference sequence). CDR3 DNA sequence: TGTGCCAGCAGTTACTCCCGGGTTAACACTGAAGCTTTCTTT. The encoded protein is CASSYSRVNTEAFF.

The chain employs TRBV11-2 and TRBJ1-2; D remains ambiguous. Germline CDR1 and CDR2: SGHAT and FQNNGV. The CDR3 sequence is 19 residues long. V lost 1 base and J lost 0, with 21 bases in between. The CDR3 sequence is CASSLVPLSEAGSNYGYTF. The CDR3, as DNA: TGTGCCAGCAGCTTAGTTCCTCTTTCCGAGGCAGGATCTAACTATGGCTACACCTTC.

This chain connects TRBV19 to TRBJ1-3; D unclear. The CDR3 is made up of 14 amino acids. Germline V lookup: CDR1 LNHDA, CDR2 SQIVND (reference sequence). In nucleotides, the CDR3 is TGTCCTAGAGGTACATGCCGCTCTGGAAACACCATATATTTT. Protein product: CPRGTCRSGNTIYF.

This clone was seen a few times. The rearrangement links TRBV2 to TRBJ2-4; D gene ambiguous. With 7 bases removed from V and 0 bases from J, the gap between germline ends came to 13 bases. The length of the CDR3 is 15 residues. Per the germline V gene, CDR1 is SNHLY and CDR2 is FYNNEI. The chain's CDR3 is CASNAPTVAKNIQYF. The CDR3 DNA is TGTGCCAGCAATGCCCCTACGGTAGCCAAAAACATTCAGTACTTC.

V is TRBV7-9 and J is TRBJ2-3, with TRBD2 as a possible D gene (6 bases). This CDR3 has 15 residues. Germline V gene sequence: CDR1 SEHNR, CDR2 FQNEAQ (reference sequence). The germline V and J ends were trimmed by 2 bases and 6 bases, with 15 bases remaining between them. The DNA of the CDR3 is TGTGCCAGCAGCTTACTGGGACTCCGGGCGGATACGCAGTATTTT. Translating gives CASSLLGLRADTQYF.

The V and J genes are TRBV7-2 and TRBJ2-1; D gene ambiguous. V was clipped by 5 bases and J by 0 bases, with 8 bases between them. The V gene's germline CDR1 is SGHTA and CDR2 FQGNSA. The CDR3 sequence is 14 residues long. CDR3 residues: CASSPEVSYNEQFF. The CDR3 nucleotides are TGTGCCAGCAGCCCCGAGGTCTCCTACAATGAGCAGTTCTTC.

The chain uses TRBV19 and TRBJ2-6, with D maybe TRBD1 (6 bases). Germline CDR1 is LNHDA and CDR2 is SQIVND (reference sequence). The CDR3 extends over 19 amino acids. V was trimmed by 2 bases and J by 0 bases, leaving 17 bases between them. The CDR3 DNA sequence: TGTGCCAGTAGTATACGACTACAGGGTACGAGCTCTGGGGCCAACGTCCTGACTTTC. It specifies CASSIRLQGTSSGANVLTF.

The V and J genes are TRBV30 and TRBJ2-2, with D unclear. The CDR3 runs 10 residues. V lost 7 bases and J 5 bases, leaving 5 bases between the germline ends. CDR1 is GTSNPN, CDR2 SVGIG, per germline (reference sequence). CDR3 DNA: TGTGCCTACTTTACCGGGGAGCTGTTTTTT. This sequence encodes CAYFTGELFF.

The chain links TRBV18 to TRBJ2-5, with D tentatively TRBD1 or TRBD2 (5 bases each). This CDR3 is 13 amino acids long. Per germline, CDR1 KGHSH and CDR2 LQKENI. The V and J ends lost 5 bases and 2 bases respectively, with 9 bases between them. The CDR3 DNA reads as TGTGCCAGCTCAAGGGGAGAGCAAGAGACCCAGTACTTC. Translated: CASSRGEQETQYF.

The chain has TRBV2 and TRBJ2-3; 8 positions match TRBD2. This CDR3 region has 15 residues. The germline gives CDR1 SNHLY, CDR2 FYNNEI. With V trimmed by 8 bases and J by 1 base, 8 bases remained unmatched. The CDR3 DNA follows: TGTGCCAGCTCCTTACTGACTAGCGGCACAGATACGCAGTATTTT. Translation gives CASSLLTSGTDTQYF. Complete variable domain (other parts from reference TRBV2 and TRBJ2-3): EPEVTQTPSHQVTQMGQEVILRCVPISNHLYFYWYRQILGQKVEFLVSFYNNEISEKSEIFDDQFSVERPDGSNFTLKIRSTKLEDSAMYFCASSLLTSGTDTQYFGPGTRLTVL.

The chain recombines TRBV6-6 with TRBJ2-3, with 8 bases identical to TRBD2. Losses at the gene ends were 2 bases for V and 0 bases for J; bases not matched to a gene: 4. Germline assignment: CDR1 MNHNY and CDR2 SVGAGI (reference sequence). The CDR3 runs 16 residues. The CDR3 reads CASSYRAGASTDTQYF. The CDR3, as DNA: TGTGCCAGCAGTTACCGAGCGGGAGCCAGCACAGATACGCAGTATTTT.

The count of this clone is one. The gene calls are TRBV5-4 and TRBJ2-5; weak D call: TRBD1 (6 bases). CDR1 and CDR2 from the germline V gene are SGHNT and YYREEE (reference sequence). Trimming took off 3 bases at V and 0 bases at J, with 9 bases between the two ends. The CDR3 has 14 residues. The CDR3 nucleotides are TGTGCCAGCAGCTCAGGACAGAACCAAGAGACCCAGTACTTC. Translation: CASSSGQNQETQYF.

The table lists this clone with a count of one. This chain connects TRBV7-2 to TRBJ2-7; D may correspond to TRBD1 or TRBD2 (5 bases each). Per germline, CDR1 SGHTA and CDR2 FQGNSA. CDR3 size: 14 residues. With 5 bases removed from V and 1 base from J, the gap between germline ends came to 12 bases. The CDR3 here is CASSRGAASYEQYF. In DNA, the CDR3 is TGTGCCAGCAGCCGGGGCGCCGCTTCCTACGAGCAGTACTTC.

As for this clone: Compared with germline, one end of the junction differs, possibly owing to a read error. The chain carries TRBV5-1 and TRBJ1-1, with D perhaps matching TRBD1 (5 bases). This CDR3 has 13 amino acids. The germline V gene has CDR1 SGHRS and CDR2 YFSETQ. In DNA form, the CDR3 reads TGCGCCAGCAGGTTGGGGGAAAACACTGAAGCTTTCTTT. Its translation is CASRLGENTEAFF.

This chain uses TRBV30 with TRBJ1-5; perhaps TRBD1 as D (6 bases). V shed 2 bases and J shed 0 bases, with 17 bases lying between them. The CDR3 spans 17 residues. In germline, CDR1 is GTSNPN, CDR2 SVGIG (reference sequence). The DNA for the CDR3 is TGTGCCTGGAGTAACTCCCGGACAGATTTTAGCAATCAGCCCCAGCATTTT. This gives the protein CAWSNSRTDFSNQPQHF.

The sample holds a few counts of this clone. V and J are TRBV23-1 and TRBJ2-1, with D possibly TRBD1 on 6 matching bases. TRBV23-1 is an open reading frame, and its role is uncertain. The CDR3 loop spans 17 amino acids. The V end lost 3 bases, the J end lost 6 bases, and 21 bases lay between the germline ends. CDR3 sequence (DNA): TGCGCCAGCAGTCACTTCCCTTGGACAGAAGTCCCCAATGAGCAGTTCTTC. Translation: CASSHFPWTEVPNEQFF.

This sequence joins TRBV19 and TRBJ1-5, with 7 nucleotides matching TRBD1. The J segment lost 6 bases and the V segment lost 0 bases, leaving 5 bases of the junction unmatched. CDR1 and CDR2 from the germline V gene are LNHDA and SQIVND (reference sequence). The length of the CDR3 is 15 residues. CDR3 bases: TGTGCCAGTAGTATAGAAGACTACAGGGGTCAGCCCCAGCATTTT. This codes for CASSIEDYRGQPQHF.

The sample holds one count of this clone. The V call is TRBV6-4, the J call TRBJ2-3; 8 nucleotides line up with TRBD1. Germline V gives CDR1 MRHNA, CDR2 SNTAGT. The ends lost 0 bases at V and 5 bases at J; junction bases unmatched: 4. The length of the CDR3 is 15 residues. DNA of the CDR3: TGTGCCAGCAGTGACTCGGCGACAGGGGAAGATACGCAGTATTTT. Translation gives CASSDSATGEDTQYF.

This chain connects TRBV28 to TRBJ2-7, with D unresolved. This CDR3 spans 13 amino acids. Germline-derived CDR1 and CDR2 are MDHEN and SYDVKM. The V and J ends lost 6 bases and 0 bases respectively, with 9 bases between them. The DNA of the CDR3 is TGTGCCAGCAGGGGGAAATTCTCCTACGAGCAGTACTTC. The encoded protein is CASRGKFSYEQYF.

The chain combines TRBV10-3 with TRBJ2-2; D may correspond to TRBD1 or TRBD2 (5 bases each). CDR3 length: 13 amino acids. Trimming removed 6 bases at V and 9 bases at J, with 14 bases between. Germline V gives CDR1 ENHRY, CDR2 SYGVKD. In DNA, the CDR3 is TGTGCCATCAGCCGGGACGACGGCAGGGAGCTGTTTTTT. Amino acids: CAISRDDGRELFF.